This entry describes one T cell receptor beta chain. Its antigen is unidentified. In the same sample, other DNA sequences code for this CDR3. Naive CD8 populations comprised CD45RO-negative cells positively selected for CCR7, excluding terminally differentiated effector memory CD45RA+ cells. This CDR3 is 13 amino acids long. Trimming stripped 3 bases from V and 0 bases from J, with 4 bases between. Germline assignment: CDR1 MNHEY and CDR2 SMNVEV (reference sequence). Using immunoSEQ multiplex PCR, the repertoire was profiled, and TCRdb retains in-frame clones only, with some absent. The sample has about 2.1 million clones, 85% to 95% seen once; the top ten hold 1.5% to 2%. This record belongs to a study of shared clonotypes between healthy human individuals. General study points: Generation probabilities were higher for clonotypes shared across all four sorted-subset donors than for unshared ones. Naive CD4 clonotypes overlapped across a handful of donors at approximately 5.5%.

Sequencing used naive CD8+ T cells from PBMCs. V is TRBV27 and J is TRBJ2-3; D gene ambiguous. This receptor was obtained from a man aged 18 to 35 in good health. Some clones in this sample may be carry-over from other donors' samples. The CDR3 coding sequence is TGTGCCAGCAGTTTTCTCAGCACAGATACGCAGTATTTT. As protein: CASSFLSTDTQYF.